Following are 2 T cell receptor beta chains from one sample sequenced in a study of blood T cell repertoires in COVID-19. Only in-frame clones appear in the TCRdb table, and some are missing; sequencing was by immunoSEQ multiplex PCR. The table has some 90,000 clones, over 70% seen once. Sample: peripheral blood. These receptors originate from a man aged 60-69 years with acute or convalescent COVID-19.

There are many counts of this clone. The chain joins TRBV6-1 to TRBJ2-3, with D tentatively TRBD2 (5 bases). Trimming cost V 2 bases and J 6 bases, with 15 bases left between them. The CDR3 is 15 residues long. Germline V CDR1 and CDR2: MNHNS, SASEGT. CDR3: CASSELVGRRDTQYF. The CDR3 DNA reads TGTGCCAGCAGTGAACTTGTCGGCAGGAGGGATACGCAGTATTTT.

The rearrangement links TRBV29-1 to TRBJ2-7; perhaps TRBD1 as D (5 bases). CDR3 length equals 13 residues. Germline assignment: CDR1 SQVTM and CDR2 ANQGSEA. The V gene lost 1 base and the J gene lost 1 base, with 8 bases spanning the gap. CDR3 bases: TGCAGCGTTGAAGTATCAGGGTCCTACGAGCAGTACTTC. It codes for CSVEVSGSYEQYF.